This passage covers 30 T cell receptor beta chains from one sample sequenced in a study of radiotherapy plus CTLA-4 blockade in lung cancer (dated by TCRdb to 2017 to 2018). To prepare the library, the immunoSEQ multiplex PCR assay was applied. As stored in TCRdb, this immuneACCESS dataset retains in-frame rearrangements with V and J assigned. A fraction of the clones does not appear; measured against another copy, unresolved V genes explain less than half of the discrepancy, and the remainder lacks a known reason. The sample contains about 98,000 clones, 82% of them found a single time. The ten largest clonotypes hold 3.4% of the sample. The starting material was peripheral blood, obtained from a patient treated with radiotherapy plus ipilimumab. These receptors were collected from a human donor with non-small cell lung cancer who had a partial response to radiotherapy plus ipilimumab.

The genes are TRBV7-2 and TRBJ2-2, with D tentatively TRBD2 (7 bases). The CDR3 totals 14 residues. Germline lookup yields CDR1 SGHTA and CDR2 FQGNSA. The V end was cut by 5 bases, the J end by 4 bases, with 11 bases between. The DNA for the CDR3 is TGTGCCAGCAGCCGCGGGGGCGGCACCGGGGAGCTGTTTTTT. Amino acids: CASSRGGGTGELFF.

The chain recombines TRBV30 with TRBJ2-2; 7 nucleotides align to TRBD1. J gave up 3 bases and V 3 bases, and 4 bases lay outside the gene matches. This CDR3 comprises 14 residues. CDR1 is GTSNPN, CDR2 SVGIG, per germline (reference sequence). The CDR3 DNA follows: TGTGCCTGGAGGGCAACAGGGGACACCGGGGAGCTGTTTTTT. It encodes CAWRATGDTGELFF.

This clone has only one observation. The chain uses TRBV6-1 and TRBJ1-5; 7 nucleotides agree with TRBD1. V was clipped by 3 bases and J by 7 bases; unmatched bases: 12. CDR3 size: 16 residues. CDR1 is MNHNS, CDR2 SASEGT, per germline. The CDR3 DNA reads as TGTGCCAGCAGTGAGCCCTCTGGAGGGGGCAGACAGCCCCAGCATTTT. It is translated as CASSEPSGGGRQPQHF.

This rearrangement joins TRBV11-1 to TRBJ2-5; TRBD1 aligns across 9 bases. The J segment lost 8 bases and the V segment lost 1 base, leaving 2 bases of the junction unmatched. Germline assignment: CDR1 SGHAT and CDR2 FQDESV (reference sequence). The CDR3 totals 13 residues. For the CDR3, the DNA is TGTGCCAGCAGCTTAGAGGACAGGGGAACCCAGTACTTC. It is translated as CASSLEDRGTQYF.

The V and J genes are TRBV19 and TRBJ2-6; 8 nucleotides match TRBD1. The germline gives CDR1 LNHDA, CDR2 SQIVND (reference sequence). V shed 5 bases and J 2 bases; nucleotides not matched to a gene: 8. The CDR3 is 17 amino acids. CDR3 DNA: TGTGCCAGTAGTGCCCGACAGGGGAGGCCTGGGGCCAACGTCCTGACTTTC. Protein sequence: CASSARQGRPGANVLTF.

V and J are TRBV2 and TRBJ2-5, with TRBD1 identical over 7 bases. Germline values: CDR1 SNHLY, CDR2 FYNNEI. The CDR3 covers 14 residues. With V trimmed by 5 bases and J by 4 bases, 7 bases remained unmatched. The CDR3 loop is CASSSDRVGETQYF. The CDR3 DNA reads TGTGCCAGCAGTTCTGACAGGGTAGGAGAGACCCAGTACTTC. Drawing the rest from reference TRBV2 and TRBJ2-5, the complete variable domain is EPEVTQTPSHQVTQMGQEVILRCVPISNHLYFYWYRQILGQKVEFLVSFYNNEISEKSEIFDDQFSVERPDGSNFTLKIRSTKLEDSAMYFCASSSDRVGETQYFGPGTRLLVL.

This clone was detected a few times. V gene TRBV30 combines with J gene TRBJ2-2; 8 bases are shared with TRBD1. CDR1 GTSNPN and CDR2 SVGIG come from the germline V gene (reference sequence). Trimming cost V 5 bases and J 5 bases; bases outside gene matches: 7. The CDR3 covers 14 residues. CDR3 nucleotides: TGTGCCTGGGCCAGGGGGCATTGGACCGGGGAGCTGTTTTTT. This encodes CAWARGHWTGELFF.

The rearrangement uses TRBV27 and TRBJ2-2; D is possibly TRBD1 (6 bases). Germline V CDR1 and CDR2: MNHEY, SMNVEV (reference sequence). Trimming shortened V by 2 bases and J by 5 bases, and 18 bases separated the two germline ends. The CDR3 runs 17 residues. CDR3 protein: CASSLREQGLRTGELFF. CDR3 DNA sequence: TGTGCCAGCAGTTTACGCGAACAGGGTTTAAGGACCGGGGAGCTGTTTTTT.

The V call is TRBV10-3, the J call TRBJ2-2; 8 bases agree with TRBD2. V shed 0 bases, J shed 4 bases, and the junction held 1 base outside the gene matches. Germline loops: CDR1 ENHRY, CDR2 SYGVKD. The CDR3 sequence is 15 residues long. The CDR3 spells CAISESGRGTGELFF. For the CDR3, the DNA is TGTGCCATCAGTGAGTCCGGGAGGGGCACCGGGGAGCTGTTTTTT.

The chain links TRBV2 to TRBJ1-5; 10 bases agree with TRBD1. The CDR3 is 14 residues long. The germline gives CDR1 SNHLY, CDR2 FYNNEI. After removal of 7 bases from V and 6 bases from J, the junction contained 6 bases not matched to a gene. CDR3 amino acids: CASKRDRGGQPQHF. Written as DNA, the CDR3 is TGTGCCAGCAAAAGGGACAGGGGAGGTCAGCCCCAGCATTTT.

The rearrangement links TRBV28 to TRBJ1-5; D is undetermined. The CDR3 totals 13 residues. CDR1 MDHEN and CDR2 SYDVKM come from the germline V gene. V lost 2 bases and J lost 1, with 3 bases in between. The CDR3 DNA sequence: TGTGCCAGCAGTTTACAGAGCAATCAGCCCCAGCATTTT. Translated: CASSLQSNQPQHF. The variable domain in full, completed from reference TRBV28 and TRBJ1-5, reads DVKVTQSSRYLVKRTGEKVFLECVQDMDHENMFWYRQDPGLGLRLIYFSYDVKMKEKGDIPEGYSVSREKKERFSLILESASTNQTSMYLCASSLQSNQPQHFGDGTRLSIL.

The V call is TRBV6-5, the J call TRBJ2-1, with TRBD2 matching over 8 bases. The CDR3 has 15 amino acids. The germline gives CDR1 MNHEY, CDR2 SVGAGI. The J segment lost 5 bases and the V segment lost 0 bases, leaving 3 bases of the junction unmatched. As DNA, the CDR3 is TGTGCCAGCAGTTACTCGGGACTAGTCAACAATGAGCAGTTCTTC. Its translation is CASSYSGLVNNEQFF.

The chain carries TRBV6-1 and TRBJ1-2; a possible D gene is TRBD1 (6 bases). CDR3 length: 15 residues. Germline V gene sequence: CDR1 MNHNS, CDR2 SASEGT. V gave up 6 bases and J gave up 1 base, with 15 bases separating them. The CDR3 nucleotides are TGTGCCAGCAGATCTCTGCAGGGGAGTAACTATGGCTACACCTTC. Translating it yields CASRSLQGSNYGYTF.

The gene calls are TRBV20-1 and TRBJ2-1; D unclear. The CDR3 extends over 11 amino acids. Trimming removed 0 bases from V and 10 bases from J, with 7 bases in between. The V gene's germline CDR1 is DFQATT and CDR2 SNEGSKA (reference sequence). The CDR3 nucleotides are TGCAGTGCTAGAGATTATCCGGAGCAGTTCTTC. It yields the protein CSARDYPEQFF.

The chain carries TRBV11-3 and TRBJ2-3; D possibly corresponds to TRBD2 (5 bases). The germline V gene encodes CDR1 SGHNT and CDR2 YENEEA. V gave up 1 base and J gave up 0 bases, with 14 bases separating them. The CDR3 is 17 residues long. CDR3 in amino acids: CASSLASSGSSTDTQYF. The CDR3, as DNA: TGTGCCAGCAGCTTAGCCTCGTCGGGATCGAGCACAGATACGCAGTATTTT.

The CDR3 DNA sequence: TGTGCCAGCAGCTCTCGACAGGGGGCGACTCTAAACATTCAGTACTTC. Translation gives CASSSRQGATLNIQYF. V gene TRBV5-8 combines with J gene TRBJ2-4; 10 nucleotides agree with TRBD1. The CDR3 has 16 amino acids. V lost 3 bases, J lost 6 bases, and 9 bases stayed unmatched. The germline CDR1 and CDR2 sequences are SGHTS and YDEGEE.

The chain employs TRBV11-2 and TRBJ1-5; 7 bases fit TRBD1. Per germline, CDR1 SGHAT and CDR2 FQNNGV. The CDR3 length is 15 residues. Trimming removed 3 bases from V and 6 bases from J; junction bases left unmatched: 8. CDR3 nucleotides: TGTGCCAGCAGCTTCACCGACAGGGTGGGTCAGCCCCAGCATTTT. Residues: CASSFTDRVGQPQHF.

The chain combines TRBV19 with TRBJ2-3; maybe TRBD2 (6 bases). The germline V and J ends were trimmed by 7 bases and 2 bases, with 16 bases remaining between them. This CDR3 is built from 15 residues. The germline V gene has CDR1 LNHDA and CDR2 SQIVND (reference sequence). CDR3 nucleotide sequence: TGTGCCAGTACCACCGTTGGGGGGTCCACAGATACGCAGTATTTT. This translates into CASTTVGGSTDTQYF.

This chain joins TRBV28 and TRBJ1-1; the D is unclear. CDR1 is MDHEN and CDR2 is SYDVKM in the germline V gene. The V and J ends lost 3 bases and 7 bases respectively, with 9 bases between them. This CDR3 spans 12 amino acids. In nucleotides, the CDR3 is TGTGCCAGCAGTTTGGCCGCCCGTGAAGCTTTCTTT. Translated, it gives CASSLAAREAFF. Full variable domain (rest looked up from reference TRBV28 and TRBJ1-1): DVKVTQSSRYLVKRTGEKVFLECVQDMDHENMFWYRQDPGLGLRLIYFSYDVKMKEKGDIPEGYSVSREKKERFSLILESASTNQTSMYLCASSLAAREAFFGQGTRLTVV.

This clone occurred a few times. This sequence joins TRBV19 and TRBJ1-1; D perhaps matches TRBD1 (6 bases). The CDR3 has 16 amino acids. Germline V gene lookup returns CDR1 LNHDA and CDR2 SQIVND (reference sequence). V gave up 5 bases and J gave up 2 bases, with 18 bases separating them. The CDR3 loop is CASSAYQGMLNTEAFF. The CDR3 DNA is TGTGCCAGTAGTGCCTATCAGGGGATGCTAAACACTGAAGCTTTCTTT.

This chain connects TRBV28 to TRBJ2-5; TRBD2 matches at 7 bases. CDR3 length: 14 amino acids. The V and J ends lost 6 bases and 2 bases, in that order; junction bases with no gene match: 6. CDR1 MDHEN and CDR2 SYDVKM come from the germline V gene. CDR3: CASRQTSAQETQYF. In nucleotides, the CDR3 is TGTGCCAGCAGACAAACTAGCGCACAAGAGACCCAGTACTTC.

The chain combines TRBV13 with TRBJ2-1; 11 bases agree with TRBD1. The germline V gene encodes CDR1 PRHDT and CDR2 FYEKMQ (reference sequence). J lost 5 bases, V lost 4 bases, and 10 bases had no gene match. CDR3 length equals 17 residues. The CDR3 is CASSSPGQGVTDNEQFF. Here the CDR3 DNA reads TGTGCCAGCAGCTCCCCGGGACAGGGGGTGACGGACAATGAGCAGTTCTTC. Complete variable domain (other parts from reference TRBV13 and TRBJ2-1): AAGVIQSPRHLIKEKRETATLKCYPIPRHDTVYWYQQGPGQDPQFLISFYEKMQSDKGSIPDRFSAQQFSDYHSELNMSSLELGDSALYFCASSSPGQGVTDNEQFFGPGTRLTVL.

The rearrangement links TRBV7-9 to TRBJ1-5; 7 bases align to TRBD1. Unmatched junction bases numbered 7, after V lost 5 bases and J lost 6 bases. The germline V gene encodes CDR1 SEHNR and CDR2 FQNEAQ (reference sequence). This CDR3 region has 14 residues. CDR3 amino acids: CASSPGGGGQPQHF. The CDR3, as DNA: TGTGCCAGCAGCCCAGGAGGGGGCGGTCAGCCCCAGCATTTT.

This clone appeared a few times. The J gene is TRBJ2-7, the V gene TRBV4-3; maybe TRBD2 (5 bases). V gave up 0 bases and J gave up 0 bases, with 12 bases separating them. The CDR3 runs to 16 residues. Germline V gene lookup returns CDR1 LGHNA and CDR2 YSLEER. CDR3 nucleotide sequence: TGCGCCAGCAGCCAAGATCGGCCGGGGAGCTCCTACGAGCAGTACTTC. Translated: CASSQDRPGSSYEQYF.

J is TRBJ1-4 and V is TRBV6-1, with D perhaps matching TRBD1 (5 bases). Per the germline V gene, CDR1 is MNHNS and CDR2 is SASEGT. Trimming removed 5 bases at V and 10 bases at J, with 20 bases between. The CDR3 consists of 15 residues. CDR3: CASSSPAGGVGKLFF. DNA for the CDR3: TGTGCCAGCAGTTCCCCGGCCGGGGGGGTCGGAAAACTGTTTTTT.

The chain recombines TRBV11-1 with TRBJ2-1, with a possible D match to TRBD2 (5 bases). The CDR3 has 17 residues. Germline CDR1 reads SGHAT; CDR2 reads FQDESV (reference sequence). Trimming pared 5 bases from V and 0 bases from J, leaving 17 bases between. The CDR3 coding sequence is TGTGCCAGCAGCCCTGACTCATTTGGGAGCTCCTACAATGAGCAGTTCTTC. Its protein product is CASSPDSFGSSYNEQFF.

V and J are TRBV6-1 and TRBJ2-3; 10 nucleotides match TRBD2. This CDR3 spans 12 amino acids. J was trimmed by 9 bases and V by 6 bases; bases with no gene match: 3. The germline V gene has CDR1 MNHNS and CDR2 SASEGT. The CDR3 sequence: CASSSSGSTQYF. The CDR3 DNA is TGTGCCAGCAGCTCTAGCGGGAGCACGCAGTATTTT.

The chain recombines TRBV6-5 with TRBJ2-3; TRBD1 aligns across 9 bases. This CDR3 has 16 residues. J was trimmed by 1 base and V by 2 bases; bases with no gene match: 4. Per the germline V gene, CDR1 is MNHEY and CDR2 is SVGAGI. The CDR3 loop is CASSYRDRDRTDTQYF. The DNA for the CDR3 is TGTGCCAGCAGTTACCGGGACAGGGATCGCACAGATACGCAGTATTTT.

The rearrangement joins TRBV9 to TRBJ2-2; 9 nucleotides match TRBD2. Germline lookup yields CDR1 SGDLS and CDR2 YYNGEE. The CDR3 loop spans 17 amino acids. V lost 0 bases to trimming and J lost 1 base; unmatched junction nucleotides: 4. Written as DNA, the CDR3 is TGTGCCAGCAGCGTAGTTGAACTAGCGGGGAACACCGGGGAGCTGTTTTTT. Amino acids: CASSVVELAGNTGELFF. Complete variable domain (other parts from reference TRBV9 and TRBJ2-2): DSGVTQTPKHLITATGQRVTLRCSPRSGDLSVYWYQQSLDQGLQFLIQYYNGEERAKGNILERFSAQQFPDLHSELNLSSLELGDSALYFCASSVVELAGNTGELFFGEGSRLTVL.

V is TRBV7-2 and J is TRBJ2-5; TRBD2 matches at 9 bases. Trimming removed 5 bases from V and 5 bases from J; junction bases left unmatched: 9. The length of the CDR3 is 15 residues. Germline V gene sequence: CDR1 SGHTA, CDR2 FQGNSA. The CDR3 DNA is TGTGCCAGCAGCCCCTCTAGCGGGAAGGCGGAGACCCAGTACTTC. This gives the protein CASSPSSGKAETQYF. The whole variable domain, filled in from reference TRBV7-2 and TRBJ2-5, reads GAGVSQSPSNKVTEKGKDVELRCDPISGHTALYWYRQSLGQGLEFLIYFQGNSAPDKSGLPSDRFSAERTGGSVSTLTIQRTQQEDSAVYLCASSPSSGKAETQYFGPGTRLLVL.